The following is a T cell receptor beta chain sequence with its context. Its cognate antigen is unknown. Profiling relied on immunoSEQ multiplex PCR, and the TCRdb table lists in-frame clones only, not all of them. The table includes 2 million to 2.5 million clones, 90% to 96% detected once. The sample belongs to a study of shared clonotypes between healthy human individuals. About the study: Every donor yielded three CD4 naive, three CD4 memory, two CD8 naive and one CD8 memory plate.

The CDR3 has 17 residues. Germline assignment: CDR1 MNHEY and CDR2 SMNVEV (reference sequence). V was trimmed by 5 bases and J by 0 bases, leaving 19 bases between them. Study-wide results and caveats: Tissue TCR repertoires likely differ from these blood-only repertoires. Sequencing depth was predicted to influence how clonotypes are shared among donors. Though the depth was large, rarefaction showed that sorted-subset sequencing was incomplete.

The sequence was collected from a young man in good health. The J gene is TRBJ1-1, the V gene TRBV27; D may be TRBD1 (6 bases). The sample consisted of naive CD4+ T cells sorted from blood. Subset: CD45RA+ positively selected. The CDR3 loop reads CASSREARGSLNTEAFF. CDR3 nucleotides: TGTGCCAGCAGTAGAGAGGCCAGGGGTTCTCTGAACACTGAAGCTTTCTTT.